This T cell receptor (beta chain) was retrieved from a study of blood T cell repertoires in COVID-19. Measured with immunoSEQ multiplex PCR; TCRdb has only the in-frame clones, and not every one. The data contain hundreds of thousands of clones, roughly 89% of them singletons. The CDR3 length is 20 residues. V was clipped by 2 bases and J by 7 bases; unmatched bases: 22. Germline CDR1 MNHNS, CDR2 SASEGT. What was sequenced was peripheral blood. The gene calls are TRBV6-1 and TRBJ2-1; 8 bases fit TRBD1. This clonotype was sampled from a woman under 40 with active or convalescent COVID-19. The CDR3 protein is CASSERPLGRGLGFVNEQFF. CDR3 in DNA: TGTGCCAGCAGTGAAAGACCTCTTGGCAGGGGGCTTGGGTTTGTGAATGAGCAGTTCTTC.